The sequence of this T cell receptor beta chain was determined in a study of T cell repertoires in cytomegalovirus infection. Per the germline V gene, CDR1 is LGHNT and CDR2 is FRNRAP. CDR3 size: 13 residues. Using its own MiXCR run on the reads, TCRdb lists one record per CDR3 protein. The sample lists around 130,000 distinct CDR3 sequences, 7% to 9.5% occurring once. In its sample, this clonotype was seen many times. Sequenced material: PBMCs. The chain employs TRBV12-5 and TRBJ2-1, with D possibly being TRBD1 (6 bases). This clonotype was sampled from a human donor in good health (CMV status not recorded). Some clones in this sample may be carry-over from other donors' samples. CDR3 protein: CASSTGSYNEQFF. In nucleotides, the CDR3 is TGTGCCAGCAGTACAGGGTCCTACAATGAGCAGTTCTTC. Full variable domain (rest looked up from reference TRBV12-5 and TRBJ2-1): DARVTQTPRHKVTEMGQEVTMRCQPILGHNTVFWYRQTMMQGLELLAYFRNRAPLDDSGMPKDRFSAEMPDATLATLKIQPSEPRDSAVYFCASSTGSYNEQFFGPGTRLTVL.